Each of the 30 T cell receptor beta chains below was sequenced from the same sample in a study of cytomegalovirus exposure and HLA in healthy donors. The method was immunoSEQ multiplex PCR; TCRdb's version includes in-frame clones alone and lacks a portion of them. The sample shows about 360,000 clones, around 86% of them seen only once. Sequenced material: PBMCs. These receptors were obtained from a woman aged 18-29 years in good health and CMV-seronegative.

This clone has more than one count but fewer than ten. The chain uses TRBV2 and TRBJ1-1; 7 bases line up with TRBD1. The germline V gene encodes CDR1 SNHLY and CDR2 FYNNEI. CDR3 length equals 13 residues. J lost 0 bases, V lost 5 bases, and 0 bases had no gene match. CDR3 residues: CASSTGVNTEAFF. The DNA for the CDR3 is TGTGCCAGCAGTACAGGGGTGAACACTGAAGCTTTCTTT. Based on the CDR3 plus reference TRBV2 and TRBJ1-1, the full variable domain is EPEVTQTPSHQVTQMGQEVILRCVPISNHLYFYWYRQILGQKVEFLVSFYNNEISEKSEIFDDQFSVERPDGSNFTLKIRSTKLEDSAMYFCASSTGVNTEAFFGQGTRLTVV.

The chain recombines TRBV7-9 with TRBJ1-1, with D perhaps TRBD1 (6 bases). V lost 11 bases to trimming and J lost 5 bases, with 12 bases between them. The CDR3 length is 11 residues. The germline V gene has CDR1 SEHNR and CDR2 FQNEAQ (reference sequence). This CDR3 reads CAGYRVTEAFF. CDR3 DNA: TGTGCCGGATACAGGGTGACTGAAGCTTTCTTT.

The CDR3 nucleotides read TGTGCCAGTAGTATAGATTTGGCCAGGTTGGACGAGCAGTACTTC. Translated: CASSIDLARLDEQYF. This chain joins TRBV19 and TRBJ2-7; D remains unclear. Deletions cut 0 bases from V and 5 bases from J, with 14 bases between. The germline gives CDR1 LNHDA, CDR2 SQIVND (reference sequence). The CDR3 sequence is 15 residues long. The full variable domain, its missing parts supplied by reference TRBV19 and TRBJ2-7, is DGGITQSPKYLFRKEGQNVTLSCEQNLNHDAMYWYRQDPGQGLRLIYYSQIVNDFQKGDIAEGYSVSREKKESFPLTVTSAQKNPTAFYLCASSIDLARLDEQYFGPGTRLTVT.

The gene calls are TRBV29-1 and TRBJ2-7; D perhaps matches TRBD1 (6 bases). Looked up from germline, CDR1 is SQVTM and CDR2 is ANQGSEA. This CDR3 is built from 11 residues. V was trimmed by 7 bases and J by 3 bases, leaving 10 bases between them. The CDR3 nucleotides read TGCAGCGGGGGACATAACTACGAGCAGTACTTC. Encoded protein: CSGGHNYEQYF.

The chain couples TRBV2 to TRBJ2-4; TRBD2 matches 8 bases. V trimming: 6 bases; J trimming: 4 bases; junction bases outside the gene matches: 8. The V gene's germline CDR1 is SNHLY and CDR2 FYNNEI. There are 15 residues in the CDR3. CDR3 amino acids: CASSPIRGGKNIQYF. In nucleotides, the CDR3 is TGTGCCAGCAGCCCGATCCGGGGGGGGAAAAACATTCAGTACTTC.

The chain uses TRBV5-1 and TRBJ2-5, with a possible D match to TRBD2 (5 bases). Germline CDR1 reads SGHRS; CDR2 reads YFSETQ. The CDR3 sequence is 14 residues long. The V gene lost 0 bases and the J gene lost 5 bases, with 11 bases spanning the gap. CDR3 coding DNA: TGCGCCAGCAGCTTGGCCCCGGGCGGGGAGACCCAGTACTTC. Translating gives CASSLAPGGETQYF.

CDR3 in amino acids: CASSETRQGMGNTEAFF. The CDR3, as DNA: TGTGCCAGCAGTGAAACCAGGCAGGGGATGGGGAACACTGAAGCTTTCTTT. This rearrangement joins TRBV2 to TRBJ1-1, with D perhaps matching TRBD1 (6 bases). This CDR3 is built from 17 residues. Trimming stripped 2 bases from V and 1 base from J, with 17 bases between. Germline V gene data show CDR1 as SNHLY and CDR2 as FYNNEI.

The J gene is TRBJ1-2, the V gene TRBV21-1. TRBV21-1 is annotated as a pseudogene. CDR3 length: 15 amino acids. The CDR3, as DNA: TGTGCCAGCAGCAAAGCGAGGGGTGGGAGGTATGGCTACACCTTC. Translation gives CASSKARGGRYGYTF.

The gene calls are TRBV7-6 and TRBJ1-5; 7 nucleotides agree with TRBD1. This CDR3 is 15 amino acids long. The germline V gene encodes CDR1 SGHVS and CDR2 FNYEAQ. Unmatched junction bases numbered 7, after V lost 5 bases and J lost 3 bases. For the CDR3, the DNA is TGTGCCAGCAGCCCTATAGACAGGGTCAATCAGCCCCAGCATTTT. The encoded protein is CASSPIDRVNQPQHF.

This clone was seen just once. This chain links TRBV28 with TRBJ2-5; 9 bases match TRBD1. Trimming removed 4 bases from V and 1 base from J; junction bases left unmatched: 7. CDR1 is MDHEN, CDR2 SYDVKM, per germline. This CDR3 is built from 16 residues. CDR3 sequence (DNA): TGTGCCAGCAGTTCCCTCGGGACAGGGACCCAAGAGACCCAGTACTTC. Its protein is CASSSLGTGTQETQYF.

The rearrangement links TRBV15 to TRBJ2-7; D may be TRBD1 (5 bases). The CDR3 covers 12 residues. V was shortened by 5 bases and J by 7 bases, with 12 bases between the two germline ends. CDR1 LNHNV and CDR2 YYDKDF come from the germline V gene (reference sequence). CDR3 sequence reads: CATSGTGREQYF. DNA for the CDR3: TGTGCCACCAGCGGTACAGGAAGGGAGCAGTACTTC. Drawing the rest from reference TRBV15 and TRBJ2-7, the complete variable domain is DAMVIQNPRYQVTQFGKPVTLSCSQTLNHNVMYWYQQKSSQAPKLLFHYYDKDFNNEADTPDNFQSRRPNTSFCFLDIRSPGLGDTAMYLCATSGTGREQYFGPGTRLTVT.

The chain is built from TRBV27 and TRBJ1-5, with 9 bases identical to TRBD1. J was trimmed by 3 bases and V by 6 bases; bases with no gene match: 12. The CDR3 sequence is 17 residues long. Germline CDR1 reads MNHEY; CDR2 reads SMNVEV (reference sequence). The CDR3 region is CASSENRRDRDNQPQHF. The CDR3 region has the DNA TGTGCCAGCAGCGAAAATCGTCGGGACAGGGACAATCAGCCCCAGCATTTT.

This clone has a single count. The genes are TRBV30 and TRBJ2-5; 9 positions match TRBD2. This CDR3 is 16 amino acids long. CDR1 and CDR2 (germline): GTSNPN, SVGIG (reference sequence). The trim removed 0 bases at V and 0 bases at J, leaving 5 bases unmatched. The CDR3 sequence is CAWSVDTSGYQETQYF. The CDR3 DNA reads as TGTGCCTGGAGTGTAGATACTAGCGGGTACCAAGAGACCCAGTACTTC.

This sequence joins TRBV5-6 and TRBJ1-4; the D is unclear. The germline gives CDR1 SGHDT, CDR2 YYEEEE. Between the trimmed V and J ends, which lost 4 bases and 3 bases, there was a span of 16 bases. This CDR3 contains 16 residues. CDR3 nucleotide sequence: TGTGCCAGCAGCCGAGGGTACTTCGGAGCTAATGAAAAACTGTTTTTT. It yields the protein CASSRGYFGANEKLFF. The variable domain in full, with the rest retrieved from reference TRBV5-6 and TRBJ1-4, is DAGVTQSPTHLIKTRGQQVTLRCSPKSGHDTVSWYQQALGQGPQFIFQYYEEEERQRGNFPDRFSGHQFPNYSSELNVNALLLGDSALYLCASSRGYFGANEKLFFGSGTQLSVL.

The chain uses TRBV5-6 and TRBJ2-2; D may be TRBD2 (6 bases). CDR1 is SGHDT, CDR2 YYEEEE, per germline. V lost 7 bases and J 4 bases, leaving 14 bases between the germline ends. The CDR3 covers 14 residues. The DNA of the CDR3 is TGTGCCAGCTTCCGGGGAGGAGGCACCGGGGAGCTGTTTTTT. It codes for CASFRGGGTGELFF.

V is TRBV13 and J is TRBJ1-2, with a possible D match to TRBD1 (6 bases). CDR1 is PRHDT, CDR2 FYEKMQ, per germline (reference sequence). Trimming removed 5 bases at V and 8 bases at J, with 21 bases between. This CDR3 is built from 15 residues. DNA of the CDR3: TGTGCCAGCAGCCGGCCCGACAGGTCCCACGGAGGCTACACCTTC. This gives the protein CASSRPDRSHGGYTF.

This clone came up a few times. The chain joins TRBV30 to TRBJ2-2; D is possibly TRBD2 (6 bases). Germline V gives CDR1 GTSNPN, CDR2 SVGIG (reference sequence). The CDR3 runs to 12 residues. Between the trimmed V and J ends, which lost 8 bases and 4 bases, there was a span of 11 bases. The CDR3 nucleotides are TGTGCCGGCGGAGGGGTCACCGGGGAGCTGTTTTTT. It codes for CAGGGVTGELFF.

The chain links TRBV27 to TRBJ2-7; possible D gene TRBD1, 6 bases. There are 15 residues in the CDR3. Trimming pared 0 bases from V and 3 bases from J, leaving 12 bases between. The V gene's germline CDR1 is MNHEY and CDR2 SMNVEV (reference sequence). CDR3 nucleotide sequence: TGTGCCAGCAGTTTATCGAGCACAGGGTTCTACGAGCAGTACTTC. It encodes CASSLSSTGFYEQYF.

The chain joins TRBV11-2 to TRBJ1-2; 7 bases are shared with TRBD1. V trimming: 5 bases; J trimming: 4 bases; junction bases outside the gene matches: 4. CDR3 size: 13 residues. Germline CDR1 and CDR2: SGHAT and FQNNGV. The CDR3 sequence: CASSQGTAYGYTF. The CDR3, as DNA: TGTGCCAGCAGCCAAGGGACAGCCTATGGCTACACCTTC.

This rearrangement joins TRBV28 to TRBJ1-2, with TRBD1 identical over 8 bases. Trimming at V came to 3 bases and at J to 4 bases, leaving 4 bases not matched to a gene. This CDR3 spans 14 amino acids. Per germline, CDR1 MDHEN and CDR2 SYDVKM. CDR3 DNA: TGTGCCAGCAGTTTTCAGGGGGCCGGCTATGGCTACACCTTC. It encodes CASSFQGAGYGYTF.

The chain recombines TRBV27 with TRBJ1-5; maybe TRBD1 (6 bases). Germline V lookup: CDR1 MNHEY, CDR2 SMNVEV (reference sequence). V shed 7 bases and J shed 4 bases, with 14 bases lying between them. The CDR3 is 14 amino acids. The CDR3 sequence is CASKGQLENQPQHF. Written as DNA, the CDR3 is TGTGCCAGCAAAGGACAGCTAGAAAATCAGCCCCAGCATTTT.

The chain links TRBV9 to TRBJ1-2; D call uncertain. The V end lost 6 bases, the J end lost 6 bases, and 15 bases lay between the germline ends. This CDR3 is built from 13 residues. CDR1 and CDR2 from the germline V gene are SGDLS and YYNGEE. The CDR3 DNA follows: TGTGCCAGCAATAGTGGCGGGGAGGATGGCTACACCTTC. It specifies CASNSGGEDGYTF. The full variable domain, completed using reference TRBV9 and TRBJ1-2, is DSGVTQTPKHLITATGQRVTLRCSPRSGDLSVYWYQQSLDQGLQFLIQYYNGEERAKGNILERFSAQQFPDLHSELNLSSLELGDSALYFCASNSGGEDGYTFGSGTRLTVV.

The chain links TRBV21-1 to TRBJ2-7; the table names TRBD2, a call not compared with the DNA. TRBV21-1 is designated a pseudogene. The CDR3 length is 14 residues. The CDR3 DNA reads as TGTGCCAGCAGGAGGGCCCCGGCCCACTACGAGCAGTACTTC. Its translation: CASRRAPAHYEQYF.

This chain connects TRBV27 to TRBJ1-1; TRBD1 matches at 8 bases. Per germline, CDR1 MNHEY and CDR2 SMNVEV (reference sequence). This CDR3 has 16 amino acids. The V segment lost 0 bases and the J segment 1 base; nucleotides outside the gene matches: 4. The CDR3 nucleotides read TGTGCCAGCAGTTTATCCAGGGGGCGGGCGAACACTGAAGCTTTCTTT. It encodes CASSLSRGRANTEAFF.

This rearrangement joins TRBV30 to TRBJ2-5, with TRBD2 identical over 7 bases. The germline gives CDR1 GTSNPN, CDR2 SVGIG (reference sequence). The CDR3 consists of 15 residues. Losses at the gene ends were 3 bases for V and 7 bases for J; bases not matched to a gene: 14. Here the CDR3 reads CAWRDHTRGGWTQYF. The CDR3 DNA reads as TGTGCCTGGAGGGATCACACAAGGGGAGGGTGGACCCAGTACTTC.

The chain joins TRBV15 to TRBJ2-7; 7 nucleotides line up with TRBD1. With 0 bases clipped from V and 2 bases from J, the junction kept 7 bases outside the gene matches. Germline V gene sequence: CDR1 LNHNV, CDR2 YYDKDF (reference sequence). This CDR3 is 16 amino acids long. CDR3 residues: CATSREGTADTYEQYF. In DNA form, the CDR3 reads TGTGCCACCAGCAGAGAAGGGACAGCAGACACCTACGAGCAGTACTTC. Full variable domain (missing parts from reference TRBV15 and TRBJ2-7): DAMVIQNPRYQVTQFGKPVTLSCSQTLNHNVMYWYQQKSSQAPKLLFHYYDKDFNNEADTPDNFQSRRPNTSFCFLDIRSPGLGDTAMYLCATSREGTADTYEQYFGPGTRLTVT.

The V call is TRBV14, the J call TRBJ2-6; D is uncertain. The CDR3 totals 13 residues. Trimming took off 2 bases at V and 4 bases at J, with 3 bases between the two ends. Germline-derived CDR1 and CDR2 are SGHDN and FVKESK. In DNA, the CDR3 is TGTGCCAGCAGCCAACAGGGGGCCAACGTCCTGACTTTC. Protein product: CASSQQGANVLTF. Combining the CDR3 with reference TRBV14 and TRBJ2-6 gives the whole variable domain EAGVTQFPSHSVIEKGQTVTLRCDPISGHDNLYWYRRVMGKEIKFLLHFVKESKQDESGMPNNRFLAERTGGTYSTLKVQPAELEDSGVYFCASSQQGANVLTFGAGSRLTVL.

This chain uses TRBV5-1 with TRBJ2-5; D possibly corresponds to TRBD2 (5 bases). With 0 bases removed from V and 2 bases from J, the gap between germline ends came to 8 bases. This CDR3 contains 14 residues. Per germline, CDR1 SGHRS and CDR2 YFSETQ. This CDR3 reads CASSLVPGQETQYF. Here the CDR3 DNA reads TGCGCCAGCAGCTTGGTTCCGGGACAAGAGACCCAGTACTTC. Complete variable domain (other parts from reference TRBV5-1 and TRBJ2-5): KAGVTQTPRYLIKTRGQQVTLSCSPISGHRSVSWYQQTPGQGLQFLFEYFSETQRNKGNFPGRFSGRQFSNSRSEMNVSTLELGDSALYLCASSLVPGQETQYFGPGTRLLVL.

CDR3 sequence: CASSSGLNTGELFF. The CDR3 DNA sequence: TGTGCCAGCAGCTCGGGACTAAACACCGGGGAGCTGTTTTTT. The gene calls are TRBV7-2 and TRBJ2-2, with 7 bases that match TRBD2. Germline V gene sequence: CDR1 SGHTA, CDR2 FQGNSA. There are 14 residues in the CDR3. The junction had 1 base not matched to a gene; V was cut back by 4 bases and J by 2 bases. Drawing the rest from reference TRBV7-2 and TRBJ2-2, the complete variable domain is GAGVSQSPSNKVTEKGKDVELRCDPISGHTALYWYRQSLGQGLEFLIYFQGNSAPDKSGLPSDRFSAERTGGSVSTLTIQRTQQEDSAVYLCASSSGLNTGELFFGEGSRLTVL.

This rearrangement joins TRBV4-1 to TRBJ1-2; the D gene is possibly TRBD1 (6 bases). The V end lost 2 bases, the J end lost 7 bases, and 17 bases lay between the germline ends. CDR1 MGHRA and CDR2 YSYEKL come from the germline V gene. The CDR3 spans 15 residues. The DNA of the CDR3 is TGCGCCAGCAGCCAACGTGCTACAGGGATTGTTGGCTACACCTTC. It translates to CASSQRATGIVGYTF.